The TCR beta chain under discussion was sequenced for a study of response to subunit inactivated influenza vaccine. Study observations and caveats: Seasonal influenza vaccination, on each occasion, was suggested by the authors to recruit few new T cells.

In regard to this clonotype: Antigen specificity is unknown.

V was shortened by 7 bases and J by 0 bases, with 12 bases between the two germline ends. This CDR3 has 15 amino acids. The germline gives CDR1 SEHNR, CDR2 FQNEAQ (reference sequence). TCRdb re-derived calls from the RT-PCR reads in MiXCR, one entry per CDR3 protein. The top ten hold over 10% of the sample, which has 490,000 or so distinct CDR3 sequences, less than 8% seen once. This rearrangement joins TRBV7-9 to TRBJ2-2; D ambiguous. The receptor was derived from a man in his fifties or sixties who received an inactivated influenza vaccine. Here the sequenced sample was PBMCs from blood, taken about 23 months after vaccination. The CDR3 bases are TGTGCCAGCAAACCAACTAATCCGAACACCGGGGAGCTGTTTTTT. It codes for CASKPTNPNTGELFF.